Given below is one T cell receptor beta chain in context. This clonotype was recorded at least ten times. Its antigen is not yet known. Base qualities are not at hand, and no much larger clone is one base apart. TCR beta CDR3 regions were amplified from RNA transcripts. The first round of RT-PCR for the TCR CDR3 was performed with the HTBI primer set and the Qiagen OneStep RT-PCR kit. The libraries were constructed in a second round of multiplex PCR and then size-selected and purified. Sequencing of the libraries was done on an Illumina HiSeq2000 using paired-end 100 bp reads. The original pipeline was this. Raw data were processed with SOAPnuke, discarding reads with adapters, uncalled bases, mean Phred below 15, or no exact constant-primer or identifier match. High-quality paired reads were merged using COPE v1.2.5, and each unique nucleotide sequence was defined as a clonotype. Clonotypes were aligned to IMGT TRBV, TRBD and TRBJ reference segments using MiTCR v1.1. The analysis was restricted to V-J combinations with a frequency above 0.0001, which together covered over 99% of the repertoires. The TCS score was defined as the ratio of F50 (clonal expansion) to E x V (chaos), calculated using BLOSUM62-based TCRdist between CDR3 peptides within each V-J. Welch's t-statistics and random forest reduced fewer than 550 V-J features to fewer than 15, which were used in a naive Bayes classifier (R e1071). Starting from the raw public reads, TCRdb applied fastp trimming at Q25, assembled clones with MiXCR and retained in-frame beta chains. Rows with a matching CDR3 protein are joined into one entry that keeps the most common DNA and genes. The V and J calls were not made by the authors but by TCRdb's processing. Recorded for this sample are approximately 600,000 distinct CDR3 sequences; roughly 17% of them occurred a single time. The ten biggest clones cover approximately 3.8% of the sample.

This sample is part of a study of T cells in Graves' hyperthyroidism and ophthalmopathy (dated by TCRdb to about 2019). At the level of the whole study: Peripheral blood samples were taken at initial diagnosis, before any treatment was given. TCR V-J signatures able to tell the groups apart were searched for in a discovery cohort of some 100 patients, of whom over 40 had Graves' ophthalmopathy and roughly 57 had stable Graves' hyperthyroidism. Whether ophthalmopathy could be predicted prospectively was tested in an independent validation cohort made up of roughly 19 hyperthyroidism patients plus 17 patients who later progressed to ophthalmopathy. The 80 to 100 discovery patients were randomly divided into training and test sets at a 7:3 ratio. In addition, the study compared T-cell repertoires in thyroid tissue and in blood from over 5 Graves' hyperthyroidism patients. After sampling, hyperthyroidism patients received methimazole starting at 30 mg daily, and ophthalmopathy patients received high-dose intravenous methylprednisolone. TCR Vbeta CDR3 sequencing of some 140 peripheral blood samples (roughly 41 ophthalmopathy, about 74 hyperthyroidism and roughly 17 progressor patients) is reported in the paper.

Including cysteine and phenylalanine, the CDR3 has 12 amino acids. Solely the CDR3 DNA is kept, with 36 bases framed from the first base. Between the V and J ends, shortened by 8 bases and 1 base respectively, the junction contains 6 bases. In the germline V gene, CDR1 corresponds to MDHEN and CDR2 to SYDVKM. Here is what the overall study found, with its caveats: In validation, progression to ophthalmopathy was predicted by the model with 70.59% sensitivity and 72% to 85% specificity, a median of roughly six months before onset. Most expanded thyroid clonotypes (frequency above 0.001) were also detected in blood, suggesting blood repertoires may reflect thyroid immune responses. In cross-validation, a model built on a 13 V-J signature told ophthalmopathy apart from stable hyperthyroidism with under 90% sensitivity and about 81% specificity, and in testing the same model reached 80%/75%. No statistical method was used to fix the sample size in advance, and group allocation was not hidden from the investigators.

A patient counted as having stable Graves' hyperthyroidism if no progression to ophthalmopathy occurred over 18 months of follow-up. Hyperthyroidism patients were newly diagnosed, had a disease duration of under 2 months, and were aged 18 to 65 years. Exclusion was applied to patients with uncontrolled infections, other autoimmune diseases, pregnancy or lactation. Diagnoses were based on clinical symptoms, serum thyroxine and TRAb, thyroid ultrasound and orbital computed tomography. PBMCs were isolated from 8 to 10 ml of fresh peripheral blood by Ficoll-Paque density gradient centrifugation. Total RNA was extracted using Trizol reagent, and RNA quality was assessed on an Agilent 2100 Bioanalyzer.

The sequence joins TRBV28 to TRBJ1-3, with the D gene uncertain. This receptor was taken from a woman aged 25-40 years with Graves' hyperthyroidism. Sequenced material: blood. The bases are TGTGCCAGCGGCGATTCTGGAAACACCATATATTTT. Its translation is CASGDSGNTIYF.